Listed below are T cell receptor beta chains from one sample, sequenced in a study of cytomegalovirus exposure and HLA in healthy donors. Sequencing used immunoSEQ multiplex PCR; TCRdb keeps in-frame clones, though not all of them. The specimen's table records approximately 40,000 clones. Material for sequencing was PBMCs. The receptors derive from a human donor in good health. CDR3s include the opening cysteine and the closing phenylalanine or tryptophan. D genes are given only for firm matches.

j_gene: TRBJ1-4; d_gene: TRBD1; v_gene: TRBV27; CDR3aa: CASSPEGGLVGKLFF; CDR3nt: TGTGCCAGCAGCCCCGAAGGGGGCCTTGTAGGGAAACTGTTTTTT
j_gene: TRBJ2-3; d_gene: .; v_gene: TRBV15; CDR3aa: CATSRRRAGSTDTQYF; CDR3nt: TGTGCCACCAGCAGACGCCGGGCGGGGAGCACAGATACGCAGTATTTT
j_gene: TRBJ2-4; d_gene: .; v_gene: TRBV18; CDR3aa: CASSPRERENIQYF; CDR3nt: TGTGCCAGCTCACCACGAGAGCGGGAAAACATTCAGTACTTC
j_gene: TRBJ2-7; d_gene: .; v_gene: TRBV11-2; CDR3aa: CASSLTRGSYEQYF; CDR3nt: TGTGCCAGCAGCTTAACCAGGGGTTCCTACGAGCAGTACTTC
j_gene: TRBJ2-1; d_gene: TRBD1; v_gene: TRBV7-7; CDR3aa: CASSPGQGPEQFF; CDR3nt: TGTGCCAGCAGCCCCGGACAGGGGCCGGAGCAGTTCTTC
j_gene: TRBJ1-1; d_gene: TRBD1; v_gene: TRBV7-2; CDR3aa: CASSYGTGHTEAFF; CDR3nt: TGTGCCAGCAGCTACGGGACAGGGCACACTGAAGCTTTCTTT
j_gene: TRBJ1-2; d_gene: TRBD1; v_gene: TRBV6-5; CDR3aa: CASRYGQGDVYGYTF; CDR3nt: TGTGCCAGCCGATACGGACAGGGGGACGTCTATGGCTACACCTTC
j_gene: TRBJ1-3; d_gene: .; v_gene: TRBV9; CDR3aa: CASSTPPERGNTIYF; CDR3nt: TGTGCCAGCAGCACCCCCCCTGAGAGGGGAAACACCATATATTTT
j_gene: TRBJ1-1; d_gene: .; v_gene: TRBV28; CDR3aa: CASNLKGPPAEAFF; CDR3nt: TGTGCCAGCAATTTAAAGGGGCCTCCAGCTGAAGCTTTCTTT
j_gene: TRBJ1-1; d_gene: .; v_gene: TRBV5-4; CDR3aa: CASSLEWGVNTEAFF; CDR3nt: TGTGCCAGCAGCTTGGAATGGGGGGTGAACACTGAAGCTTTCTTT
j_gene: TRBJ1-1; d_gene: .; v_gene: TRBV7-2; CDR3aa: CASRPNSLGGTEAFF; CDR3nt: TGTGCCAGCAGACCCAATTCCCTGGGAGGCACTGAAGCTTTCTTT
j_gene: TRBJ1-2; d_gene: .; v_gene: TRBV5-1; CDR3aa: CASSLGTHTTGYTF; CDR3nt: TGCGCCAGCAGCTTGGGAACCCATACTACAGGCTACACCTTC
j_gene: TRBJ1-5; d_gene: .; v_gene: TRBV4-1; CDR3aa: CASSRSHEQGYQPQHF; CDR3nt: TGCGCCAGCAGCCGCTCTCATGAACAGGGATATCAGCCCCAGCATTTT
j_gene: TRBJ1-1; d_gene: .; v_gene: TRBV5-1; CDR3aa: CASSSLVGGSRNTEAFF; CDR3nt: TGCGCCAGCAGTAGTTTAGTAGGAGGCTCGCGGAACACTGAAGCTTTCTTT
j_gene: TRBJ2-7; d_gene: .; v_gene: TRBV6-1; CDR3aa: CASRSPGHIYEQYF; CDR3nt: TGTGCCAGCAGGTCCCCGGGACACATCTACGAGCAGTACTTC